This record concerns one T cell receptor beta chain sequence. The antigen remains unidentified. The sample comes from a study of a mutant IDH1 vaccine in newly diagnosed glioma. Study-level information: Therapy received beforehand was radiotherapy, temozolomide, or both, with most patients given both. Week 35 was assigned to visit V12, and week 47 was assigned to visit V13.

The protocol was immunoSEQ multiplex PCR, while the TCRdb copy is restricted to in-frame clones and leaves out a portion. The sample holds 31,000 or so clones, around 80% seen once. Trimming removed 6 bases from V and 4 bases from J; junction bases left unmatched: 6. Looked up from germline, CDR1 is MNHEY and CDR2 is SMNVEV (reference sequence). There are 14 residues in the CDR3. Regarding the study as a whole: Pseudoprogression appeared unlinked to shifts in leading peripheral T cell clonotypes. Most patients, 85% to 95%, showed vaccine-induced immune responses.

The time point: week 35, safety follow-up. Vaccination used 300 ug of mutant IDH1 20-mer peptide per dose, with topical imiquimod. This TCR was recovered from a middle-aged woman with glioma. This sequence joins TRBV27 and TRBJ1-1; 9 positions agree with TRBD1. The specimen comprised PBMCs, sampled from a glioma patient whose treatment included an IDH1 peptide vaccine. CDR3 sequence: CASRNRGQVTEAFF. CDR3 in DNA: TGTGCCAGCAGAAACAGGGGGCAAGTCACTGAAGCTTTCTTT.